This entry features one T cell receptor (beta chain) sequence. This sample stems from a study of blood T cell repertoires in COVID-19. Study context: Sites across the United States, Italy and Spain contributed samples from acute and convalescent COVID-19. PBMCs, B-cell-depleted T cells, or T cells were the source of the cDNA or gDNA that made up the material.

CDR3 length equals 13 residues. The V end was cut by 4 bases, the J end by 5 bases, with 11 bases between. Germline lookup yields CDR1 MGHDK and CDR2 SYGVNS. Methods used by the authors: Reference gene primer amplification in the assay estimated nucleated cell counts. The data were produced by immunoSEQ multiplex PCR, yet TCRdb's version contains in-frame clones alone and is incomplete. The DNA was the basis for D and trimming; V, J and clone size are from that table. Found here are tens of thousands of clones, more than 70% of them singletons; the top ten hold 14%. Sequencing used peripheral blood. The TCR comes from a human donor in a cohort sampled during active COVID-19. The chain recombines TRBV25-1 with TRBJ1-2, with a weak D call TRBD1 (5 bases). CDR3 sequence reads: CASSGGLQYGYTF. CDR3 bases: TGTGCCAGCAGTGGGGGACTACAATATGGCTACACCTTC.